The rows below give T cell receptor beta chains drawn from one sample of a study of control samples from healthy donors and cancer patients. Measured with immunoSEQ multiplex PCR; TCRdb has only the in-frame clones, and not every one. The profile shows about 110,000 clones, around four fifths of them singletons. Sequenced material: blood. These receptors were collected from a man younger than 35 in good health. CDR3s include the opening cysteine and the closing phenylalanine or tryptophan. The order of the fields is V gene, J gene, D gene, clone size, CDR3 DNA, CDR3 protein. A D gene is named only where the DNA matches it firmly. Only part of the rows carry a size: once, few, many, or a class if the clone is expanded.

v_gene: TRBV5-1
j_gene: TRBJ1-2
d_gene: -
abundance: once
CDR3nt: TGCGCCAGCAGCTTCACGGGCTACACCTTC
CDR3aa: CASSFTGYTF

v_gene: TRBV28
j_gene: TRBJ2-3
d_gene: -
abundance: once
CDR3nt: TGTGCCAGCAGTCTCACTTCTCTAGGACTTGGTACGCAGTATTTT
CDR3aa: CASSLTSLGLGTQYF

v_gene: TRBV7-9
j_gene: TRBJ2-3
d_gene: -
abundance: -
CDR3nt: TGTGCCAGCAGCTCCCCACCGGGACTCAGTTTTTCAGATACGCAGTATTTT
CDR3aa: CASSSPPGLSFSDTQYF

v_gene: TRBV9
j_gene: TRBJ2-7
d_gene: -
abundance: -
CDR3nt: TGTGCCAGCAGCCCTAAGCCGACACCCTACGAGCAGTACTTC
CDR3aa: CASSPKPTPYEQYF

v_gene: TRBV4-1
j_gene: TRBJ2-5
d_gene: -
abundance: -
CDR3nt: TGCGCCAGCAGCCAAGTTACCCAAGAGACCCAGTACTTC
CDR3aa: CASSQVTQETQYF

v_gene: TRBV3-1/TRBV3-2
j_gene: TRBJ2-5
d_gene: TRBD2
abundance: -
CDR3nt: TGTGCCAGCAGCGAAGCGGGGCCCCTCAAAGAGACCCAGTACTTC
CDR3aa: CASSEAGPLKETQYF

v_gene: TRBV7-9
j_gene: TRBJ2-1
d_gene: -
abundance: -
CDR3nt: TGTGCCAGCAGCTACCCCCGGGTTTCTGATGAGCAGTTCTTC
CDR3aa: CASSYPRVSDEQFF

v_gene: TRBV5-1
j_gene: TRBJ1-5
d_gene: -
abundance: -
CDR3nt: TGCGCCAGCAGCTTGGGAGGAGGCAATCAGCCCCAGCATTTT
CDR3aa: CASSLGGGNQPQHF

v_gene: TRBV6-5
j_gene: TRBJ2-7
d_gene: -
abundance: once
CDR3nt: TGTGCCAGCAGTTACGCGGGACGGTACGAGCAGTACTTC
CDR3aa: CASSYAGRYEQYF

v_gene: TRBV14
j_gene: TRBJ2-1
d_gene: -
abundance: -
CDR3nt: TGTGCCAGCAGCCTGTGGGGGGGGCGTAATGAGCAGTTCTTC
CDR3aa: CASSLWGGRNEQFF